This section outlines one T cell receptor beta chain sequence together with its context. The data are from a study of shared clonotypes between healthy human individuals. Across the study: Samples came from a couple of female and a few male donors aged 18 to 49.

V lost 6 bases and J lost 3, with 13 bases in between. From germline, CDR1 is LNHDA and CDR2 SQIVND (reference sequence). The CDR3 totals 14 residues. Recent vaccinations or acute infections were absent in the healthy HIV-negative adult donors. All of the donors resided in Nashville, Tennessee, and each was a Caucasian adult. Bulk PBMC genomic DNA spanned ten immunoSEQ deep plates. Measured with immunoSEQ multiplex PCR; TCRdb has only the in-frame clones, and not every one. The data contain about 510,000 clones, about 80% of them singletons. The specimen sequenced was PBMCs. The chain has TRBV19 and TRBJ2-3; D uncertain. The receptor's source is a woman between 35 and 50 years old in good health. Some clones in this sample may be carry-over from other donors' samples. The CDR3 DNA is TGTGCCAGTAGCCTACTACCTCCTACAGATACGCAGTATTTT. It yields the protein CASSLLPPTDTQYF.